The 22 T cell receptor beta chains below were found in one sample sequenced in a study of OX40 agonist ivuxolimab in advanced cancers. Method: immunoSEQ multiplex PCR; TCRdb's copy keeps in-frame clones and lacks some. The data show 65,000 to 95,000 clones, with approximately 83% seen just once and roughly 6% held by the top ten. The sample here was CD4+ or CD8+ T cells sorted from blood, taken in a trial of the OX40 agonist ivuxolimab. These receptors were collected from an adult with an advanced solid tumor such as melanoma, head and neck, liver or kidney cancer.

This clone appeared once. The chain joins TRBV5-6 to TRBJ1-6; perhaps TRBD1 as D (5 bases). Germline assignment: CDR1 SGHDT and CDR2 YYEEEE. CDR3 size: 16 residues. V was pared by 4 bases and J by 9 bases, with 20 bases between. The DNA of the CDR3 is TGTGCCAGCAGCCAACCTCGGCCAGGGATTACTTCACCCCTCCACTTT. Translation: CASSQPRPGITSPLHF.

The rearrangement joins TRBV5-1 to TRBJ2-3, with 7 bases aligning to TRBD1. Germline CDR1 is SGHRS and CDR2 is YFSETQ. The CDR3 covers 17 residues. V shed 3 bases and J 0 bases; nucleotides not matched to a gene: 10. The CDR3 region is CASSYQGQRSSTDTQYF. CDR3 sequence (DNA): TGCGCCAGCAGCTACCAGGGACAGCGTTCTAGCACAGATACGCAGTATTTT. Using reference TRBV5-1 and TRBJ2-3 for the parts outside the CDR3, the full variable domain is KAGVTQTPRYLIKTRGQQVTLSCSPISGHRSVSWYQQTPGQGLQFLFEYFSETQRNKGNFPGRFSGRQFSNSRSEMNVSTLELGDSALYLCASSYQGQRSSTDTQYFGPGTRLTVL.

This clone has more than one count but fewer than ten. The V call is TRBV6-5, the J call TRBJ2-1; D not resolved. The germline V gene has CDR1 MNHEY and CDR2 SVGAGI. The CDR3 runs 15 residues. V gave up 2 bases and J gave up 0 bases, with 8 bases separating them. DNA for the CDR3: TGTGCCAGCAGTTACGACGTAAGCTCCTACAATGAGCAGTTCTTC. This translates into CASSYDVSSYNEQFF.

The J gene is TRBJ2-7, the V gene TRBV6-1, with 8 positions matching TRBD1. The CDR3 totals 14 residues. Germline V lookup: CDR1 MNHNS, CDR2 SASEGT. Germline trimming cut 5 bases from V and 3 bases from J; bases unmatched to any gene: 6. CDR3 in amino acids: CASSFQTGVYEQYF. The CDR3 bases are TGTGCCAGCAGTTTCCAGACAGGGGTCTACGAGCAGTACTTC.

The V call is TRBV19, the J call TRBJ2-7; D gene uncertain. Looked up from germline, CDR1 is LNHDA and CDR2 is SQIVND (reference sequence). The CDR3 consists of 13 residues. Trimming stripped 3 bases from V and 2 bases from J, with 8 bases between. CDR3 amino acids: CASSMVGPYEQYF. Written as DNA, the CDR3 is TGTGCCAGTAGTATGGTTGGGCCCTACGAGCAGTACTTC.

The J gene is TRBJ1-1, the V gene TRBV29-1; D is unresolved. Germline CDR1 and CDR2: SQVTM and ANQGSEA. Trimming took off 1 base at V and 2 bases at J, with 14 bases between the two ends. The CDR3 has 15 residues. Written as DNA, the CDR3 is TGCAGCGTTGAAGGGGATGGTGGCCAAAACACTGAAGCTTTCTTT. It specifies CSVEGDGGQNTEAFF.

The gene calls are TRBV19 and TRBJ1-4; 9 nucleotides align to TRBD1. The CDR3 extends over 17 amino acids. Germline loops: CDR1 LNHDA, CDR2 SQIVND (reference sequence). J gave up 1 base and V 6 bases, and 9 bases lay outside the gene matches. CDR3: CASRALDRGRTNEKLFF. CDR3 sequence (DNA): TGTGCCAGTAGGGCCCTCGACAGGGGGAGAACTAATGAAAAACTGTTTTTT.

This clone was recorded only once. This sequence joins TRBV29-1 and TRBJ1-1, with D perhaps matching TRBD1 (6 bases). Per germline, CDR1 SQVTM and CDR2 ANQGSEA. V gave up 4 bases and J gave up 10 bases, with 13 bases separating them. The CDR3 runs 11 residues. CDR3 bases: TGCAGCGTTGTTGCCGGACAGTTAGCTTTCTTT. It is translated as CSVVAGQLAFF.

This clone appeared once. This chain joins TRBV6-1 and TRBJ2-1; 8 bases agree with TRBD2. The germline V gene has CDR1 MNHNS and CDR2 SASEGT. The junction had 3 bases not matched to a gene; V was cut back by 6 bases and J by 2 bases. This CDR3 is built from 14 residues. The CDR3 spells CASSERGPYNEQFF. The DNA of the CDR3 is TGTGCCAGCAGCGAGCGGGGGCCCTACAATGAGCAGTTCTTC.

The V gene is TRBV19, the J gene TRBJ1-5; no clear D gene. The CDR3 spans 15 residues. Germline loops: CDR1 LNHDA, CDR2 SQIVND (reference sequence). The germline V and J ends were trimmed by 10 bases and 0 bases, with 16 bases remaining between them. The CDR3 loop reads CATTPQPNSNQPQHF. DNA of the CDR3: TGTGCCACCACTCCGCAGCCGAATAGCAATCAGCCCCAGCATTTT.

The chain uses TRBV29-1 and TRBJ2-3; unclear D gene. The CDR3 has 15 amino acids. Germline V gene lookup returns CDR1 SQVTM and CDR2 ANQGSEA. Trimming stripped 0 bases from V and 2 bases from J, with 12 bases between. The CDR3 sequence: CSVEDPFRFTDTQYF. The CDR3 nucleotides read TGCAGCGTTGAAGACCCTTTCCGATTCACAGATACGCAGTATTTT.

The V gene is TRBV7-3, the J gene TRBJ1-4; D is unclear. Germline V gene lookup returns CDR1 SGHTA and CDR2 FQGTGA. V lost 2 bases and J lost 7, with 14 bases in between. The CDR3 is made up of 15 amino acids. The CDR3 coding sequence is TGTGCCAGCAGCTTAGGAGATGGTGGTCGTGAAAAACTGTTTTTT. Residues: CASSLGDGGREKLFF.

This chain connects TRBV5-4 to TRBJ2-2; 8 positions agree with TRBD2. The germline V gene encodes CDR1 SGHNT and CDR2 YYREEE (reference sequence). The CDR3 runs to 14 residues. The V segment lost 7 bases and the J segment 4 bases; nucleotides outside the gene matches: 6. CDR3 sequence reads: CASRTGGGTGELFF. CDR3 DNA: TGTGCCAGCCGGACGGGGGGGGGCACCGGGGAGCTGTTTTTT.

The chain has TRBV7-2 and TRBJ1-1, with D maybe TRBD1 (6 bases). Germline V gene data show CDR1 as SGHTA and CDR2 as FQGNSA. Trimming removed 3 bases at V and 11 bases at J, with 10 bases between. The CDR3 consists of 11 residues. In nucleotides, the CDR3 is TGTGCCAGCAGCTTCAGGGGTACGGCTTTCTTT. It yields the protein CASSFRGTAFF.

V and J are TRBV11-2 and TRBJ2-7, with D tentatively TRBD2 (5 bases). This CDR3 comprises 14 residues. V lost 1 base to trimming and J lost 2 bases, with 9 bases between them. Germline assignment: CDR1 SGHAT and CDR2 FQNNGV. CDR3 amino acids: CASSLAGKAYEQYF. The CDR3 DNA sequence: TGTGCCAGCAGCTTAGCGGGGAAGGCCTACGAGCAGTACTTC. Filled out from reference TRBV11-2 and TRBJ2-7, the complete variable domain reads EAGVAQSPRYKIIEKRQSVAFWCNPISGHATLYWYQQILGQGPKLLIQFQNNGVVDDSQLPKDRFSAERLKGVDSTLKIQPAKLEDSAVYLCASSLAGKAYEQYFGPGTRLTVT.

The chain has TRBV12-5 and TRBJ2-2; tentative D call: TRBD1 (6 bases). The V and J ends lost 0 bases and 0 bases respectively, with 17 bases between them. Germline lookup yields CDR1 LGHNT and CDR2 FRNRAP. The CDR3 is made up of 19 amino acids. The CDR3 sequence: CASGLVPNHRDANTGELFF. The CDR3 nucleotides read TGTGCTAGTGGTTTGGTCCCAAATCACAGGGATGCGAACACCGGGGAGCTGTTTTTT.

V is TRBV6-1 and J is TRBJ2-3; D may match TRBD1 or TRBD2 (6 bases each). This CDR3 contains 17 residues. V shed 0 bases and J shed 1 base, with 14 bases lying between them. The germline V gene encodes CDR1 MNHNS and CDR2 SASEGT. The CDR3 spells CASSEAGGRFRTDTQYF. CDR3 coding DNA: TGTGCCAGCAGTGAAGCAGGGGGGAGATTTCGCACAGATACGCAGTATTTT.

The J gene is TRBJ2-7, the V gene TRBV7-2, with D unclear. Germline V gene lookup returns CDR1 SGHTA and CDR2 FQGNSA. The CDR3 totals 17 residues. The V gene lost 5 bases and the J gene lost 0 bases, with 20 bases spanning the gap. CDR3 bases: TGTGCCAGCAGCCGAAATCCCCAGCGCCTAAGCTCCTACGAGCAGTACTTC. Translating it yields CASSRNPQRLSSYEQYF.

The J gene is TRBJ2-7, the V gene TRBV1; the table's D gene call, TRBD2, was not cross checked with the DNA. TRBV1 is shown as a pseudogene. This CDR3 has 14 residues. The CDR3 here is CTSSQDRDSYEQYF. The CDR3, as DNA: TGCACCAGCAGCCAAGATCGGGATTCCTACGAGCAGTACTTC.

The chain is built from TRBV10-2 and TRBJ1-1; 7 bases agree with TRBD1. With 2 bases clipped from V and 7 bases from J, the junction kept 7 bases outside the gene matches. Germline CDR1 reads WSHSY; CDR2 reads SAAADI. The CDR3 has 14 residues. The CDR3: CASSEKGGTVEAFF. For the CDR3, the DNA is TGCGCCAGCAGTGAGAAAGGGGGGACAGTTGAAGCTTTCTTT.

This clone was counted once. This chain joins TRBV5-5 and TRBJ1-4; 7 bases align to TRBD1. Trimming cost V 0 bases and J 6 bases; bases outside gene matches: 5. The CDR3 is made up of 15 amino acids. CDR1 and CDR2 from the germline V gene are SGHKS and YYEKEE (reference sequence). CDR3 amino acids: CASSLEGQPYEKLFF. In nucleotides, the CDR3 is TGTGCCAGCAGCTTGGAGGGACAGCCCTATGAAAAACTGTTTTTT.

This clone was seen a few times. The chain carries TRBV10-1 and TRBJ1-3, with a tentative D call TRBD1 (5 bases). V lost 0 bases to trimming and J lost 1 base, with 13 bases between them. The CDR3 spans 17 residues. Germline loops: CDR1 WNHNN, CDR2 SYGVQD (reference sequence). The CDR3 coding sequence is TGCGCCAGCAGTGAGTCGCAAGGAAAGGGGTCTGGAAACACCATATATTTT. Residues: CASSESQGKGSGNTIYF.